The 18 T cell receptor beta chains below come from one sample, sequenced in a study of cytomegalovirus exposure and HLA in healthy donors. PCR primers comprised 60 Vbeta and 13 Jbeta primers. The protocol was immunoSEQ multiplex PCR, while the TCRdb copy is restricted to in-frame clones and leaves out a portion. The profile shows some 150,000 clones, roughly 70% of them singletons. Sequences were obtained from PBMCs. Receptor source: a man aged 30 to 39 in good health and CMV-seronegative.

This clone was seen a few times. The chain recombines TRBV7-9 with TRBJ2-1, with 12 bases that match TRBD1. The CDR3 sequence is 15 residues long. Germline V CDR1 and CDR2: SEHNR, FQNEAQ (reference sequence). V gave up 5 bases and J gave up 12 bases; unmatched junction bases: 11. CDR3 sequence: CASSVGQGAGNWQFF. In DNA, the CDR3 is TGTGCCAGCAGCGTGGGACAGGGGGCTGGGAATTGGCAGTTCTTC.

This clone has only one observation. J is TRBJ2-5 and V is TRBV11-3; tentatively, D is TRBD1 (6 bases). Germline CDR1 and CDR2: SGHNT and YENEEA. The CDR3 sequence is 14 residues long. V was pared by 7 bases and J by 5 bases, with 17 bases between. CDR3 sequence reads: CASNVRGGGETQYF. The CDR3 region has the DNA TGTGCCAGCAATGTAAGAGGGGGTGGGGAGACCCAGTACTTC.

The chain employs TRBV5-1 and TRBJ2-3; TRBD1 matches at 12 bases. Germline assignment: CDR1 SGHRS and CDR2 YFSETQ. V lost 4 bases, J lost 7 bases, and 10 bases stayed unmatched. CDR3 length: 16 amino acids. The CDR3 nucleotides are TGCGCCAGCAGCCCGGGACAGGGGGCCTATATCTATACGCAGTATTTT. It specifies CASSPGQGAYIYTQYF.

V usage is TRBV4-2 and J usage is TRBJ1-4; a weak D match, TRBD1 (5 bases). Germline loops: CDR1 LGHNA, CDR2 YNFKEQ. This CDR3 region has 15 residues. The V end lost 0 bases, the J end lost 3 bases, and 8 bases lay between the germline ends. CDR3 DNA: TGTGCCAGCAGCCAAGACCAGGGTCCTAATGAAAAACTGTTTTTT. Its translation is CASSQDQGPNEKLFF.

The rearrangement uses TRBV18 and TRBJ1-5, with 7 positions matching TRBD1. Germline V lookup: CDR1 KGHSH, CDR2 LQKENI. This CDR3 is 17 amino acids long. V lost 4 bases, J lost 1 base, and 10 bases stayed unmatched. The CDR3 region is CASSLNPPRGSNQPQHF. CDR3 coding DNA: TGTGCCAGCTCACTCAACCCCCCCAGGGGGAGCAATCAGCCCCAGCATTTT.

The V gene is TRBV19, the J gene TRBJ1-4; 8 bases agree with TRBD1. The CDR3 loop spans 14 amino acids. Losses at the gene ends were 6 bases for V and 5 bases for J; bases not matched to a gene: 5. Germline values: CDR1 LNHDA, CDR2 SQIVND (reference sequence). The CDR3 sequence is CASSRDRMNEKLFF. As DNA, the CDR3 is TGTGCCAGTAGCAGGGACAGGATGAATGAAAAACTGTTTTTT.

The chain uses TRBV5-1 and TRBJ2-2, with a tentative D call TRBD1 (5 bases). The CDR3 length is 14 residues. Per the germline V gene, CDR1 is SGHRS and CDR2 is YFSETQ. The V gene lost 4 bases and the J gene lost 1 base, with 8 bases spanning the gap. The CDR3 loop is CASSTGQNTGELFF. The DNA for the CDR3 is TGCGCCAGCAGCACCGGACAGAACACCGGGGAGCTGTTTTTT.

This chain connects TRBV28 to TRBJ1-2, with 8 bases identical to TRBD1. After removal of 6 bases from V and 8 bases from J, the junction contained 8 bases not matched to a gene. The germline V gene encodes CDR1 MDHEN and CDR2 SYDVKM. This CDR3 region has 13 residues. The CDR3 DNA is TGTGCCAGCAGCCGGACAGGGTTCGGCGGCTACACCTTC. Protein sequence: CASSRTGFGGYTF.

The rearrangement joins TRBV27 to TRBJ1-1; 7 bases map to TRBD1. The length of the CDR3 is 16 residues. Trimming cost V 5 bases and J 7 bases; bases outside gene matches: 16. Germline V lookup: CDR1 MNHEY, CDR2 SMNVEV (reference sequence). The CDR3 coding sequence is TGTGCCAGCAGTCGTACCCCGACAGGGTTTGATGGTGAAGCTTTCTTT. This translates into CASSRTPTGFDGEAFF.

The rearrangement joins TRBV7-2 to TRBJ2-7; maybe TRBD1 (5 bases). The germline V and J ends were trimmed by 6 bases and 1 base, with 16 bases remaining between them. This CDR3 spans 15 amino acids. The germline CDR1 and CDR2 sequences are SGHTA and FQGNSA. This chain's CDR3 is CASSFMDIRSYEQYF. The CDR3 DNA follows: TGTGCCAGCAGTTTCATGGACATACGGTCCTACGAGCAGTACTTC.

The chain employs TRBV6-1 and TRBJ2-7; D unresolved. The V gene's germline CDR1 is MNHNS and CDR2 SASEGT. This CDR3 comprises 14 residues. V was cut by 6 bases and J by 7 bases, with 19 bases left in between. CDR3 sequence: CASRRANSNREQYF. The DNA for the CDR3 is TGTGCCAGCAGGCGCGCCAACTCAAATCGGGAGCAGTACTTC.

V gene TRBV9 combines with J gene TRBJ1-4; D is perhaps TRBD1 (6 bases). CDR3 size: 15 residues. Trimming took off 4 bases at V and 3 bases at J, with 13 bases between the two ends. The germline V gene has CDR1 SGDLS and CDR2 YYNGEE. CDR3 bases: TGTGCCAGCAGCTCCCGGGACACGCCTAATGAAAAACTGTTTTTT. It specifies CASSSRDTPNEKLFF.

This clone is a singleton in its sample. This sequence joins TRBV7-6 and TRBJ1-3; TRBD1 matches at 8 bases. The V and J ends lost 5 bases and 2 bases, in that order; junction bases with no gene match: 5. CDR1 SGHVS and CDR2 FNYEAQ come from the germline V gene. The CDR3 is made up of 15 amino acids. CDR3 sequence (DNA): TGTGCCAGCAGCGAGAGGACAGGGACTGGAAACACCATATATTTT. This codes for CASSERTGTGNTIYF.

The CDR3 coding sequence is TGCGCCAGCAGTGAGGGACTAGCGGGATACAATGAGCAGTTCTTC. Amino acid sequence: CASSEGLAGYNEQFF. This rearrangement joins TRBV10-1 to TRBJ2-1, with 12 bases identical to TRBD2. With 2 bases clipped from V and 4 bases from J, the junction kept 0 bases outside the gene matches. CDR1 is WNHNN, CDR2 SYGVQD, per germline (reference sequence). The CDR3 runs to 15 residues.

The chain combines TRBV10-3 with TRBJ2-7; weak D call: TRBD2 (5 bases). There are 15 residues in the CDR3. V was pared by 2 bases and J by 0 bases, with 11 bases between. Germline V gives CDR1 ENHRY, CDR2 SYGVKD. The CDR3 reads CAISEPGSDSYEQYF. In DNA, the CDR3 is TGTGCCATCAGTGAGCCGGGGAGCGACTCCTACGAGCAGTACTTC.

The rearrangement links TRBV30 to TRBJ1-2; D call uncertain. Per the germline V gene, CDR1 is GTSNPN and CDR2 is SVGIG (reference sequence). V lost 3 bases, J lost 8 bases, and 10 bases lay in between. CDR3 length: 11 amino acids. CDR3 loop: CAWSPSVGYTF. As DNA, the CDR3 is TGTGCCTGGAGCCCGTCTGTAGGCTACACCTTC.

The CDR3 nucleotides are TGTGCCAGCACCCTTAGCGGGGGACACACAGATACGCAGTATTTT. Its translation: CASTLSGGHTDTQYF. This chain links TRBV7-3 with TRBJ2-3; 9 bases line up with TRBD2. Per the germline V gene, CDR1 is SGHTA and CDR2 is FQGTGA. This CDR3 is 15 amino acids long. V was pared by 7 bases and J by 2 bases, with 7 bases of the junction left unmatched.

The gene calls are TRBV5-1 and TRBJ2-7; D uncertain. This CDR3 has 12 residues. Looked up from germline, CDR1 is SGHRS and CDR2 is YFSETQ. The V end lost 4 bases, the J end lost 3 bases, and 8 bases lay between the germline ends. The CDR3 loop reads CASSRGGYEQYF. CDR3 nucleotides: TGCGCCAGCAGCCGCGGCGGCTACGAGCAGTACTTC.